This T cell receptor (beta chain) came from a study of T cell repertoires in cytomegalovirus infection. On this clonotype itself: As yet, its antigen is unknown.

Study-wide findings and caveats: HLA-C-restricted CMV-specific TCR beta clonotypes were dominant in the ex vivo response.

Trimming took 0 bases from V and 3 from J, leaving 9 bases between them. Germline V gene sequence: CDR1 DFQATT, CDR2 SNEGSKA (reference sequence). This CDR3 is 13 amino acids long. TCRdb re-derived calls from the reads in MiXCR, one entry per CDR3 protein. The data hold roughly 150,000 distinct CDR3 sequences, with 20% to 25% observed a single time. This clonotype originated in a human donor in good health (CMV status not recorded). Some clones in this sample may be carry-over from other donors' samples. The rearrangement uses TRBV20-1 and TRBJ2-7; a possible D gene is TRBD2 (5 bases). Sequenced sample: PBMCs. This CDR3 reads CSARDAGGYEQYF. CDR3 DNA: TGCAGTGCTAGAGATGCTGGAGGCTACGAGCAGTACTTC.